These T cell receptor beta chains were read from a single sample in a study of T cells in Graves' hyperthyroidism and ophthalmopathy. Each CDR3 protein gets one entry after TCRdb re-called the multiplex PCR reads with MiXCR. Of 490,000 or so distinct CDR3 sequences in the sample, 40% to 50% are singletons; the top ten hold about two fifths. Input material: peripheral blood or thyroid tissue (not recorded which). These receptors were obtained from an adult woman with Graves' disease, either hyperthyroidism or ophthalmopathy (not recorded which). CDR3s leave out the opening cysteine and the closing phenylalanine or tryptophan. Fields, in order: D gene, clone size, V gene, CDR3 protein. The D gene is left open where the match is weak. Size is omitted from some rows. Given values are once, few, many or a class for expanded clones.

D: .
size: .
V: TRBV10-3
CDR3: AIKKAGDIYEQY

D: .
size: .
V: TRBV19
CDR3: ASSDIIGELF

D: .
size: few
V: TRBV3-1
CDR3: ASSQDQGSPYEQY

D: .
size: few
V: TRBV29-1
CDR3: SVGTGNGYT

D: .
size: .
V: TRBV25-1
CDR3: ASSEYGRARAEAF

D: .
size: .
V: TRBV7-9
CDR3: ASSHRNLYEQY

D: .
size: few
V: TRBV9
CDR3: ASSVGATGNQPQH

D: .
size: .
V: TRBV29-1
CDR3: SVVGTGSGSYNEQF

D: TRBD1
size: .
V: TRBV29-1
CDR3: SVEETGGFGQY

D: TRBD2
size: once
V: TRBV7-9
CDR3: ASRGRGAYEQY

D: TRBD1
size: .
V: TRBV29-1
CDR3: SVRGPGGQETQY

D: .
size: .
V: TRBV29-1
CDR3: SVGSATNEKLF

D: .
size: many
V: TRBV20-1
CDR3: SVSPARGWETQY

D: .
size: .
V: TRBV20-1
CDR3: SARFPGLGTEAF

D: .
size: many
V: TRBV12-3/TRBV12-4
CDR3: ASSYFRRRATEAF

D: TRBD1
size: .
V: TRBV29-1
CDR3: SVNKPGTGGYGYT

D: .
size: .
V: TRBV5-4
CDR3: ASSPSRDEKLF

D: .
size: few
V: TRBV7-9
CDR3: ASGVRASGANVLT

D: .
size: .
V: TRBV7-3
CDR3: ASSTQGNTEA

D: .
size: .
V: TRBV7-9
CDR3: ASSLVGSPGTLRGYGYT

D: .
size: .
V: TRBV13
CDR3: ASSSRVDGYEQY

D: TRBD2
size: many
V: TRBV20-1
CDR3: SASGLAGSYEQY

D: .
size: .
V: TRBV7-9
CDR3: ASSSRLTPGYGYT

D: TRBD1
size: many
V: TRBV7-2
CDR3: ASSPTGTGGTGELF

D: .
size: .
V: TRBV20-1
CDR3: SARGTSPLH

D: TRBD1
size: few
V: TRBV10-3
CDR3: AISESGRGQNGELF

D: TRBD2
size: many
V: TRBV10-3
CDR3: AISESVAGGSSDEQY

D: TRBD2
size: .
V: TRBV7-9
CDR3: ASSPALGRGSYEQY

D: .
size: .
V: TRBV7-2
CDR3: ASSLTGDPETQY

D: TRBD1
size: .
V: TRBV5-1
CDR3: ASRGDSSNTEAF

D: TRBD1
size: .
V: TRBV2
CDR3: ASSRGTGGNNEQF

D: TRBD1
size: .
V: TRBV24-1
CDR3: ATRWGQD

D: .
size: many
V: TRBV28
CDR3: ASRDPGANVLT

D: .
size: once
V: TRBV7-2
CDR3: ANSLDTSGDDGYT

D: .
size: .
V: TRBV7-9
CDR3: ASSHHNEQF

D: TRBD1
size: .
V: TRBV24-1
CDR3: ATSRSDRGLSGANVLT

D: .
size: many
V: TRBV20-1
CDR3: SARDVSYTEAF

D: .
size: many
V: TRBV19
CDR3: ASGTNWGNQPQH

D: .
size: .
V: TRBV15
CDR3: ATSRNSPGETQY

D: .
size: many
V: TRBV12-3/TRBV12-4
CDR3: ASSGTRRRGGYT

D: .
size: .
V: TRBV15
CDR3: ATSRVLQETQY

D: .
size: .
V: TRBV6-1
CDR3: ASSGSHKQGPQETQY

D: .
size: many
V: TRBV5-1
CDR3: ASSLLGPMSNTEAF

D: .
size: many
V: TRBV11-2
CDR3: ASSLQQEGKTEAF

D: .
size: few
V: TRBV4-1
CDR3: ASSQEGGSGNTEAF

D: .
size: many
V: TRBV7-2
CDR3: ASSLARENTEAF

D: TRBD1
size: many
V: TRBV19
CDR3: ASSTGTGGSEAF

D: .
size: many
V: TRBV7-8
CDR3: ASRSIGASPLH

D: TRBD2
size: .
V: TRBV13
CDR3: ASSLPRGLAEETQY

D: .
size: many
V: TRBV25-1
CDR3: ASSSGVNSPLH

D: .
size: once
V: TRBV10-3
CDR3: AISEPGGPRGYT

D: .
size: many
V: TRBV2
CDR3: ASSAWGDTYEQY

D: .
size: many
V: TRBV4-3
CDR3: ASSQLDRFYNSPLH

D: TRBD1
size: many
V: TRBV20-1
CDR3: SARGVTGIKGEAF